This T cell receptor beta chain comes out of a study of shared clonotypes between healthy human individuals. Study-level information: Aged between 18 and 49, the donors were a couple of women and a few men.

As to this clone: No antigen is known for it.

The V end was cut by 1 base, the J end by 3 bases, with 3 bases between. This CDR3 is 12 amino acids long. CDR1 is SNHLY and CDR2 is FYNNEI in the germline V gene. Produced via immunoSEQ multiplex PCR; TCRdb's table is partial and in-frame only. There are 300,000 or so clones in the sample; about 74% occur only once, and over 9% lies in the top ten. Study results and caveats: In a few donors, around 5.5% of naive CD4 clonotypes appeared in common.

The chain employs TRBV2 and TRBJ1-2; D gene uncertain. Sequencing was performed on memory CD4+ T cells sorted from blood. Subset: CD45RA-negative fraction. The receptor was derived from a man younger than 45 in good health. In nucleotides, the CDR3 is TGTGCCAGCAGTGAAGGGCACTATGGCTACACCTTC. Translation gives CASSEGHYGYTF.